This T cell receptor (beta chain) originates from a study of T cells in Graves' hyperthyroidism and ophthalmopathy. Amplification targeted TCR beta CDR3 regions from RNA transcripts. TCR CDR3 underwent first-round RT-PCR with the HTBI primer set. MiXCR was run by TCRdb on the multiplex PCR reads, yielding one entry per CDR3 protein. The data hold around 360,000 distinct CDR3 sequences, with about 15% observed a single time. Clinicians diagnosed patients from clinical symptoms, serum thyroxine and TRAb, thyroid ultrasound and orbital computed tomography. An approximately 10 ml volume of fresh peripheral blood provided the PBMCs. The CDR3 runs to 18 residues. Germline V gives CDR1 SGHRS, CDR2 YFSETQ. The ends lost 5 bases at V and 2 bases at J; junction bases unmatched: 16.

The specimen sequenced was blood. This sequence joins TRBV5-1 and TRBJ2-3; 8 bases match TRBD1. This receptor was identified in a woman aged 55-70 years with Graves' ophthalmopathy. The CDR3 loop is CASSSLGPRQGSTDTQYF. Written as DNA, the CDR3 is TGCGCCAGCAGTAGTCTGGGCCCGAGACAGGGGTCCACAGATACGCAGTATTTT.